Presented here are 8 T cell receptor beta chains from one specimen sequenced in a study of regulatory T cells in long-lasting Graves disease. HTBI primers from iRepertoire and Arm-PCR of CDR3 regions yielded the TCR beta libraries. TCRdb fed the multiplex PCR reads into MiXCR, producing one record per CDR3 protein. Altogether some 500,000 distinct CDR3 sequences are present, about 15% being singletons, with the ten largest covering approximately 25%. Indicated time point: newly diagnosed GD, antithyroid drugs for less than 3 months. Preparation of the TCR library used RNA extracted from PBMCs. The data were also submitted as part of a second study, on T cells in Graves' hyperthyroidism and ophthalmopathy.

The source material was peripheral blood mononuclear cells (PBMCs), sampled at new diagnosis, from a patient treated with antithyroid drugs. All receptors come from a middle-aged woman with Graves disease.

The chain carries TRBV5-1 and TRBJ2-5; TRBD2 aligns across 7 bases. Looked up from germline, CDR1 is SGHRS and CDR2 is YFSETQ. V lost 7 bases, J lost 5 bases, and 8 bases stayed unmatched. The CDR3 contains 13 residues. CDR3 sequence (DNA): TGCGCCAGCGGAAATCAGGGAGGGGAGACCCAGTACTTC. Translation gives CASGNQGGETQYF.

In this sample, this clonotype turned up many times. The chain employs TRBV20-1 and TRBJ1-1, with a possible D match to TRBD1 (5 bases). This CDR3 has 14 residues. Per the germline V gene, CDR1 is DFQATT and CDR2 is SNEGSKA (reference sequence). V lost 0 bases and J lost 1, with 9 bases in between. This CDR3 is CSAREGGGNTEAFF. CDR3 DNA sequence: TGCAGTGCTAGAGAGGGGGGGGGGAACACTGAAGCTTTCTTT.

This clonotype showed up many times. The chain links TRBV18 to TRBJ1-2; the match to TRBD1 covers 10 bases. CDR1 is KGHSH and CDR2 is LQKENI in the germline V gene. This CDR3 has 17 residues. J was trimmed by 2 bases and V by 1 base; bases with no gene match: 7. CDR3 amino acids: CASSPLDLGQGNYGYTF. CDR3 DNA sequence: TGTGCCAGCTCACCACTCGATCTGGGACAGGGGAACTATGGCTACACCTTC. The whole variable domain, filled in from reference TRBV18 and TRBJ1-2, reads NAGVMQNPRHLVRRRGQEARLRCSPMKGHSHVYWYRQLPEEGLKFMVYLQKENIIDESGMPKERFSAEFPKEGPSILRIQQVVRGDSAAYFCASSPLDLGQGNYGYTFGSGTRLTVV.

V is TRBV5-4 and J is TRBJ2-3; 7 positions match TRBD2. CDR1 and CDR2 from the germline V gene are SGHNT and YYREEE (reference sequence). The CDR3 covers 16 residues. Trimming removed 1 base from V and 4 bases from J; junction bases left unmatched: 9. The CDR3 DNA follows: TGTGCCAGCAGCTTGAAATTGAGCGGGGATTCAGATACGCAGTATTTT. Translation gives CASSLKLSGDSDTQYF.

As regards this clonotype: A read error is possible here, since a much larger clone lies one base away. V gene TRBV6-1 combines with J gene TRBJ2-5; 10 nucleotides line up with TRBD1. The CDR3 extends over 16 amino acids. The germline CDR1 and CDR2 sequences are MNHNS and SASEGT. The CDR3 DNA follows: TGTTCCAGCACCGCAGACAGGGGGCGGAGAGAAGTGACCCAGTACTTC. Translation gives CSSTADRGRREVTQYF.

This clonotype occurred many times. The chain recombines TRBV5-5 with TRBJ2-3, with D possibly being TRBD1 (5 bases). Trimming took off 4 bases at V and 4 bases at J, with 19 bases between the two ends. This CDR3 has 16 amino acids. From germline, CDR1 is SGHKS and CDR2 YYEKEE (reference sequence). CDR3 sequence (DNA): TGTGCCAGCAGCCGACCTCTGGACATCGGAGCAGATACGCAGTATTTT. It codes for CASSRPLDIGADTQYF. Using reference TRBV5-5 and TRBJ2-3 for the parts outside the CDR3, the full variable domain is DAGVTQSPTHLIKTRGQQVTLRCSPISGHKSVSWYQQVLGQGPQFIFQYYEKEERGRGNFPDRFSARQFPNYSSELNVNALLLGDSALYLCASSRPLDIGADTQYFGPGTRLTVL.

This clonotype was observed at least ten times. CDR3 nucleotides: TGTGCCACCAGCAGAGATCAGGGGGTTAACACCTTC. Its translation: CATSRDQGVNTF. V and J are TRBV15 and TRBJ1-2, with TRBD1 identical over 7 bases. Trimming removed 0 bases from V and 12 bases from J; junction bases left unmatched: 4. CDR1 and CDR2 (germline): LNHNV, YYDKDF (reference sequence). There are 12 residues in the CDR3.

In regard to this clonotype: This may arise from a read error, as a much more abundant clone is one base away. The V call is TRBV11-2, the J call TRBJ2-1, with TRBD1 matching over 10 bases. CDR1 and CDR2 from the germline V gene are SGHAT and FQNNGV. This CDR3 is 15 amino acids long. The DNA for the CDR3 is TGTGCCAGCAGCTTAGTCGACTCCGGGACAGGGGTGAGGTACTTC. Residues: CASSLVDSGTGVRYF.